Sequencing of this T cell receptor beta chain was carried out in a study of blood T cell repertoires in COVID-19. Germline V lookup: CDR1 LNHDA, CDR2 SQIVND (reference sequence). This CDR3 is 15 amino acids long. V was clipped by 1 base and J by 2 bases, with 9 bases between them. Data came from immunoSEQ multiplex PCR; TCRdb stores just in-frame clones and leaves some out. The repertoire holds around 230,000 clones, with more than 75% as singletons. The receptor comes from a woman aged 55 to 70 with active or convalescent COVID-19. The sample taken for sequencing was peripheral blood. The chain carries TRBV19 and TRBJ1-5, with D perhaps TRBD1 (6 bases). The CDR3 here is CASSIGTDGNQPQHF. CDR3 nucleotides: TGTGCCAGTAGTATAGGGACAGACGGCAATCAGCCCCAGCATTTT.